A single sample gave rise to the 31 T cell receptor beta chains below, sequenced in a study of T cells in women clearing cervical HPV infection. Profiling relied on immunoSEQ multiplex PCR, and the TCRdb table lists in-frame clones only, not all of them. The record lists about 46,000 clones, of which the ten most abundant hold approximately 40%. Sample: blood buffy coat. The receptors were sampled from a woman aged 18-70 years with a cervical HPV16 infection that either progressed to CIN3+ or cleared (not recorded which).

A remark on this clone: The CDR3 end is not reached by the read, which stops 3 residues before it; the germline J gene fills it in. The chain carries TRBV6-2 or TRBV6-3 and TRBJ1-2; 7 nucleotides line up with TRBD1. V trimming: 2 bases; J trimming: 7 bases; junction bases outside the gene matches: 7. The CDR3 contains 14 residues. Germline V gene data show CDR1 as MNHEY and CDR2 as SVGEGT. The chain's CDR3 is CASSYATGSGGYTF. The part of the CDR3 DNA that was read is TGTGCCAGCAGTTACGCGACAGGGTCGGGTGGC.

A word on this clone: The read ends 3 residues early relative to the CDR3; the germline J gene fills the gap. V and J are TRBV19 and TRBJ1-4; D unresolved. V was trimmed by 4 bases and J by 7 bases, leaving 7 bases between them. Germline V gene sequence: CDR1 LNHDA, CDR2 SQIVND (reference sequence). This CDR3 contains 12 residues. The CDR3: CASSSLGEKLFF. The CDR3 DNA, read in part, is TGTGCCAGTAGTAGCCTCGGTGAAAAA.

Concerning this clone: The CDR3 end lies 3 residues beyond the end of the read and is filled in from the germline J gene. The chain links TRBV7-9 to TRBJ1-2; D is unclear. This CDR3 comprises 13 residues. The V gene's germline CDR1 is SEHNR and CDR2 FQNEAQ (reference sequence). The CDR3 here is CASSPLGTYDYTF. CDR3 bases read: TGTGCCAGCAGCCCCCTGGGCACCTACGAC.

On this clone: The read halts 3 residues ahead of the CDR3 end, with the missing end drawn from the germline J gene. This chain connects TRBV12-3 or TRBV12-4 to TRBJ2-3; maybe TRBD2 (5 bases). The length of the CDR3 is 14 residues. Trimming cost V 0 bases and J 1 base, with 5 bases left between them. CDR3 DNA (partial): TGTGCCAGCAGTTTAGCGAGGGGCACAGATACG. Residues: CASSLARGTDT. Given in full, the CDR3 is CASSLARGTDTQYF.

On this clone itself: The CDR3 end falls 3 residues outside the read, so it is completed with the germline J gene. V usage is TRBV18 and J usage is TRBJ2-6; D is perhaps TRBD1 (6 bases). V lost 2 bases to trimming and J lost 2 bases, with 10 bases between them. Per germline, CDR1 KGHSH and CDR2 LQKENI. The CDR3 length is 16 residues. The DNA read from the CDR3 is TGTGCCAGCTCACCAGCAGGGGTCGCTGGGGCCAACGTC. Its protein product is CASSPAGVAGANV. The full CDR3 is CASSPAGVAGANVLTF.

Comment on this clone: The read terminates 3 residues before the CDR3 end, so the remaining end is supplied by the germline J gene. The J gene is TRBJ2-3, the V gene TRBV7-9; D remains ambiguous. This CDR3 comprises 13 residues. From germline, CDR1 is SEHNR and CDR2 FQNEAQ (reference sequence). V lost 6 bases and J lost 2, with 9 bases in between. The sequenced CDR3 bases are TGTGCCAGCAGACCAGAGTTCACAGATACG. Translated, it gives CASRPEFTDT. The full CDR3 reads CASRPEFTDTQYF.

Notes on this clone: The sequence runs out 3 residues before the end of the CDR3; the remainder is reconstructed from the germline J gene. This chain joins TRBV5-1 and TRBJ2-3, with 13 bases matching TRBD2. In germline, CDR1 is SGHRS, CDR2 YFSETQ. The CDR3 runs 19 residues. The covered CDR3 bases are TGCGCCAGCAGCTTGAGGCTCACTAGCGGGGGGGCCTTACAAGAGACG. Its translation is CASSLRLTSGGALQET. The complete CDR3 reads CASSLRLTSGGALQETQYF.

About this clone itself: The read ends 3 residues before the CDR3 terminus; that terminus is restored from the germline J gene. This chain connects TRBV30 to TRBJ2-2, with D possibly called TRBD1 or TRBD2 (5 bases each). The CDR3 is 14 amino acids. Germline V gives CDR1 GTSNPN, CDR2 SVGIG (reference sequence). V was trimmed by 2 bases and J by 6 bases, leaving 13 bases between them. CDR3 loop: CAWSPQQGAGELFF. Partial CDR3 DNA: TGTGCCTGGAGTCCCCAGCAGGGAGCCGGGGAG. Full variable domain (missing parts from reference TRBV30 and TRBJ2-2): SQTIHQWPATLVQPVGSPLSLECTVEGTSNPNLYWYRQAAGRGLQLLFYSVGIGQISSEVPQNLSASRPQDRQFILSSKKLLLSDSGFYLCAWSPQQGAGELFFGEGSRLTVL.

Notes on this clone: Coverage ceases 3 residues before the CDR3 finishes, and the germline J gene fills in the end. V usage is TRBV7-2 and J usage is TRBJ2-5, with 8 positions matching TRBD1. Germline V gene data show CDR1 as SGHTA and CDR2 as FQGNSA. V lost 2 bases to trimming and J lost 4 bases; unmatched junction nucleotides: 6. This CDR3 contains 15 residues. CDR3 residues: CASSLQGAAVETQYF. The part of the CDR3 DNA that was read is TGTGCCAGCAGCTTACAGGGGGCCGCGGTAGAGACC.

In regard to this clone: The read stops 3 residues short of the end of the CDR3; the missing end is completed from the germline J gene. The rearrangement links TRBV6-2 or TRBV6-3 to TRBJ2-7; TRBD2 matches 15 bases. The trim removed 9 bases at V and 3 bases at J, leaving 6 bases unmatched. This CDR3 comprises 15 residues. Germline lookup yields CDR1 MNHEY and CDR2 SVGEGT. The CDR3 DNA, read in part, is TGTGCCAGTGGGACTAGCGGGAGGCAGATCTACGAG. It specifies CASGTSGRQIYE. In full, the CDR3 reads CASGTSGRQIYEQYF.

On this clone: The germline gene is not matched at one end of the junction; a read error may be the cause. The read gets to within 3 residues of the CDR3 end, and the germline J gene fills in the rest. The chain is built from TRBV7-7 and TRBJ2-5; weak D call: TRBD2 (6 bases). The CDR3 runs 14 residues. Germline loops: CDR1 SSHAT, CDR2 FNYEAQ (reference sequence). CDR3 bases read: TGTGCTAGCAGCTTAGGGCGGGGACAAGAGACC. This gives the protein CASSLGRGQET. The CDR3 in its entirety is CASSLGRGQETQYF.

Details on this clone: The DNA ends 3 residues before the CDR3 does, and the rest of the CDR3 is filled in from the germline J gene. V and J are TRBV30 and TRBJ2-7; 7 bases match TRBD1. Germline values: CDR1 GTSNPN, CDR2 SVGIG (reference sequence). Trimming cost V 0 bases and J 2 bases; bases outside gene matches: 4. This CDR3 spans 14 amino acids. Partial CDR3 DNA: TGTGCCTGGAGTGTCGGACAGGCGCCCTACGAG. It specifies CAWSVGQAPYE. The CDR3, in full, reads CAWSVGQAPYEQYF.

Note on this clone: The read terminates 3 residues ahead of where the CDR3 ends, so the germline J gene completes it. This chain links TRBV7-2 with TRBJ1-5; D may be TRBD1 (5 bases). The CDR3 totals 14 residues. CDR1 SGHTA and CDR2 FQGNSA come from the germline V gene. Trimming shortened V by 5 bases and J by 3 bases, and 11 bases separated the two germline ends. The CDR3 spells CASSTTGLNQPQHF. CDR3 bases read: TGTGCCAGCAGCACTACAGGTCTCAATCAGCCC.

A note on this clone: The read terminates 3 residues ahead of where the CDR3 ends, so the germline J gene completes it. J is TRBJ2-1 and V is TRBV6-2 or TRBV6-3; 13 bases agree with TRBD2. Germline V CDR1 and CDR2: MNHEY, SVGEGT. The CDR3 loop spans 15 amino acids. Trimming cost V 7 bases and J 6 bases; bases outside gene matches: 6. CDR3 region: CASTGLAGVSNEQFF. The DNA read from the CDR3 is TGTGCCAGCACTGGACTAGCGGGAGTATCCAATGAG.

About this clone itself: The read comes to an end 3 residues before the CDR3 does, leaving the germline J gene to fill in the end. V is TRBV2 and J is TRBJ1-4; D unclear. Trimming removed 0 bases from V and 4 bases from J, with 9 bases in between. Germline-derived CDR1 and CDR2 are SNHLY and FYNNEI. This CDR3 spans 15 amino acids. CDR3 protein: CASSEAPGYNEKLFF. The CDR3 bases that were read are TGTGCCAGCAGTGAAGCACCGGGTTATAATGAAAAA.

On this clone itself: The read stops 3 residues short of the end of the CDR3; the missing end is completed from the germline J gene. The rearrangement links TRBV20-1 to TRBJ1-1; D might be TRBD1 (5 bases). CDR3 size: 10 residues. Germline CDR1 reads DFQATT; CDR2 reads SNEGSKA (reference sequence). Here the CDR3 reads CSVLGGWAFF. CDR3 DNA, as far as it was read: TGCAGTGTTTTGGGGGGTTGG.

As to this clone: The CDR3 end is not reached by the read, which stops 3 residues before it; the germline J gene fills it in. The V and J genes are TRBV19 and TRBJ2-3, with TRBD1 matching over 10 bases. CDR1 LNHDA and CDR2 SQIVND come from the germline V gene (reference sequence). CDR3 length: 14 residues. Incomplete CDR3 DNA: TGTGCCAGTAGTAAACGACAGGGGGCACAGCCG. This codes for CASSKRQGAQP. The entire CDR3 protein reads CASSKRQGAQPQYF.

Worth noting for this clone: The CDR3 end falls 3 residues outside the read, so it is completed with the germline J gene. The rearrangement links TRBV5-1 to TRBJ1-4; 7 nucleotides match TRBD1. The trim removed 4 bases at V and 8 bases at J, leaving 5 bases unmatched. This CDR3 contains 13 residues. The germline gives CDR1 SGHRS, CDR2 YFSETQ. The covered CDR3 bases are TGCGCCAGCAGCAGACAGGGTCAAGAAAAA. Translating gives CASSRQGQEK. The complete CDR3 sequence is CASSRQGQEKLFF.

On this clone: At one boundary the junction diverges from the germline segment, which might be a read error. Coverage ceases 3 residues before the CDR3 finishes, and the germline J gene fills in the end. The same CDR3 is also encoded by other DNA sequences in this sample. V gene TRBV18 combines with J gene TRBJ1-3; no clear D gene. The CDR3 has 14 amino acids. The germline V gene encodes CDR1 KGHSH and CDR2 LQKENI. The CDR3 region is CASSPVQQINTIYF. The CDR3 DNA, read in part, is TGTGCCAGCTCACCAGTACAGCAAATAAACACG.

Details on this clone: The read falls 3 residues short of the CDR3 end, and the missing part is taken from the germline J gene. This chain connects TRBV19 to TRBJ2-2; D might be TRBD1 or TRBD2, each matching 6 bases. V was pared by 5 bases and J by 6 bases, with 13 bases between. The CDR3 sequence is 14 residues long. Germline values: CDR1 LNHDA, CDR2 SQIVND (reference sequence). CDR3 amino acids: CASSLPGEAGELFF. The CDR3 bases that were read are TGTGCCAGTAGTCTACCAGGGGAGGCCGGGGAG.

Comments on this clone: Sequencing ends 3 residues short of the CDR3 end; the germline J gene provides the rest. V gene TRBV7-6 combines with J gene TRBJ2-6; no definite D call. With 5 bases removed from V and 1 base from J, the gap between germline ends came to 3 bases. Germline CDR1 reads SGHVS; CDR2 reads FNYEAQ. The length of the CDR3 is 13 residues. CDR3 loop: CASSPSGANVLTF. The covered CDR3 bases are TGTGCCAGCAGCCCATCTGGGGCCAACGTC.

A remark on this clone: The read ends 3 residues before the CDR3 terminus; that terminus is restored from the germline J gene. The genes are TRBV7-3 and TRBJ2-1, with D hard to call. The CDR3 consists of 12 residues. The germline CDR1 and CDR2 sequences are SGHTA and FQGTGA. The V end lost 5 bases, the J end lost 8 bases, and 10 bases lay between the germline ends. Incomplete CDR3 DNA: TGTGCCAGCAGCCAGGCTAAGGATGAG. Amino acid sequence: CASSQAKDE. The CDR3 reads in full as CASSQAKDEQFF. The full variable domain, rest sourced from reference TRBV7-3 and TRBJ2-1, is GAGVSQTPSNKVTEKGKYVELRCDPISGHTALYWYRQSLGQGPEFLIYFQGTGAADDSGLPNDRFFAVRPEGSVSTLKIQRTERGDSAVYLCASSQAKDEQFFGPGTRLTVL.

On this clone: The DNA ends 3 residues before the CDR3 does, and the rest of the CDR3 is filled in from the germline J gene. The chain couples TRBV29-1 to TRBJ1-2, with 7 positions matching TRBD1. V lost 7 bases to trimming and J lost 3 bases; unmatched junction nucleotides: 8. This CDR3 spans 13 amino acids. In germline, CDR1 is SQVTM, CDR2 ANQGSEA. CDR3 DNA (partial): TGCAGCGCTATGACAGGGTCCGACTATGGC. This encodes CSAMTGSDYG. The full CDR3 protein reads CSAMTGSDYGYTF.

Remarks on this clone: Sequencing ends 3 residues short of the CDR3 end; the germline J gene provides the rest. The chain is built from TRBV7-2 and TRBJ1-2; possible D gene TRBD1, 6 bases. The CDR3 sequence is 13 residues long. CDR1 is SGHTA and CDR2 is FQGNSA in the germline V gene. V was cut by 1 base and J by 7 bases, with 10 bases left in between. The DNA read from the CDR3 is TGTGCCAGCAGCTTAGACAGGGAAACTGGC. Amino acids: CASSLDRETG. The CDR3 reads in full as CASSLDRETGYTF.

With regard to this clone: The DNA ends 3 residues before the CDR3 does, and the rest of the CDR3 is filled in from the germline J gene. V usage is TRBV6-1 and J usage is TRBJ2-6; a weak D match, TRBD1 (6 bases). Germline lookup yields CDR1 MNHNS and CDR2 SASEGT. Trimming removed 2 bases from V and 4 bases from J, with 12 bases in between. The CDR3 spans 16 residues. The CDR3 bases that were read are TGTGCCAGCAGTGAAAGTCAGGGGAGCGGGGCCAACGTC. It is translated as CASSESQGSGANV. The CDR3 reads in full as CASSESQGSGANVLTF.

About this clone: The CDR3 goes on 3 residues after the read ends, and that part is filled in from the germline J gene. V usage is TRBV18 and J usage is TRBJ1-3; D unclear. There are 14 residues in the CDR3. Germline V gives CDR1 KGHSH, CDR2 LQKENI. V was clipped by 6 bases and J by 0 bases, with 9 bases between them. Incomplete CDR3 DNA: TGTGCCAGCTCCCCCGGTTACTCTGGAAACACC. This codes for CASSPGYSGNT. The CDR3 reads in full as CASSPGYSGNTIYF. The variable domain in full, completed from reference TRBV18 and TRBJ1-3, reads NAGVMQNPRHLVRRRGQEARLRCSPMKGHSHVYWYRQLPEEGLKFMVYLQKENIIDESGMPKERFSAEFPKEGPSILRIQQVVRGDSAAYFCASSPGYSGNTIYFGEGSWLTVV.

The CDR3 protein is CASSQTSVSYNEQFF. Incomplete CDR3 DNA: TGTGCCAGCAGCCAGACTAGCGTCTCCTACAATGAG. The chain joins TRBV11-3 to TRBJ2-1; 8 nucleotides match TRBD2. From the germline J gene comes the end of the CDR3, since the read stops 3 residues before it. The CDR3 is made up of 15 amino acids. V trimming: 5 bases; J trimming: 0 bases; junction bases outside the gene matches: 3. CDR1 is SGHNT, CDR2 YENEEA, per germline.

Comment on this clone: The read ends 3 residues early relative to the CDR3; the germline J gene fills the gap. This chain connects TRBV30 to TRBJ2-3, with D possibly TRBD2 on 6 matching bases. CDR3 length equals 13 residues. Germline V gene sequence: CDR1 GTSNPN, CDR2 SVGIG (reference sequence). V gave up 8 bases and J gave up 1 base, with 13 bases separating them. The chain's CDR3 is CARQGGGTDTQYF. CDR3 bases read: TGTGCCCGTCAGGGAGGAGGCACAGATACG. Combining the CDR3 with reference TRBV30 and TRBJ2-3 gives the whole variable domain SQTIHQWPATLVQPVGSPLSLECTVEGTSNPNLYWYRQAAGRGLQLLFYSVGIGQISSEVPQNLSASRPQDRQFILSSKKLLLSDSGFYLCARQGGGTDTQYFGPGTRLTVL.

Concerning this clone itself: From the germline J gene comes the end of the CDR3, since the read stops 3 residues before it. The chain is built from TRBV5-1 and TRBJ2-1; 10 bases fit TRBD2. Germline CDR1 and CDR2: SGHRS and YFSETQ. The CDR3 length is 15 residues. V lost 0 bases, J lost 4 bases, and 1 base stayed unmatched. The covered CDR3 bases are TGCGCCAGCAGCTTGGAGCGGGGGGGGTACAATGAG. This codes for CASSLERGGYNE. The CDR3 in its entirety is CASSLERGGYNEQFF.

Turning to this clone: The CDR3 extends 3 residues past the end of the read, so its final part is completed from the germline J gene. The chain links TRBV18 to TRBJ2-7, with TRBD1 as a possible D gene (6 bases). Germline-derived CDR1 and CDR2 are KGHSH and LQKENI. The germline V and J ends were trimmed by 8 bases and 0 bases, with 14 bases remaining between them. The CDR3 sequence is 14 residues long. This CDR3 reads CASARTASSYEQYF. Partial CDR3 DNA: TGTGCCAGCGCCAGGACAGCCTCCTCCTACGAG.

Worth noting for this clone: The read is 3 residues too short to cover the CDR3 end, so that end is filled in from the germline J gene. The chain has TRBV7-2 and TRBJ2-7; 9 bases map to TRBD2. Germline values: CDR1 SGHTA, CDR2 FQGNSA. This CDR3 has 16 residues. The chain's CDR3 is CASRLARVAGVYEQYF. CDR3 bases read: TGTGCAAGTCGCTTAGCGCGAGTAGCGGGAGTCTACGAG.